This paragraph covers one TCR beta chain sequence. The sample belongs to a study of control samples from healthy donors and cancer patients. CDR3 length equals 13 residues. V was clipped by 1 base and J by 8 bases, with 11 bases between them. The germline gives CDR1 LGHDT, CDR2 YNNKEL (reference sequence). Sequencing was performed with immunoSEQ multiplex PCR; in TCRdb, only in-frame clones are kept and a portion is missing. The sample lists over 150,000 clones; around 93% were seen once. Specimen: blood. The sequence derives from a young man in good health. The V and J genes are TRBV3-1 (or the pseudogene TRBV3-2) and TRBJ1-2; D ambiguous. CDR3 sequence: CASSQGAVGGYTF. CDR3 bases: TGTGCCAGCAGCCAAGGTGCCGTCGGGGGCTACACCTTC.